This entry lists 25 T cell receptor beta chains sequenced from one sample in a study of Ad26.COV2.S vaccination and SARS-CoV-2 variants. Documented treatment: around 19 received Ad26.COV2.S at low or high dose, single or two shots; 5 received placebo; per-sample allocation not given. Day 63 after the first injection of vaccine or placebo was the sampling time. The method was immunoSEQ multiplex PCR; TCRdb's version includes in-frame clones alone and lacks a portion of them. The table shows roughly 270,000 clones, with around 87% occurring only once. The sequencing used peripheral blood, collected in a trial of Ad26.COV2.S vaccine versus placebo. These receptor sequences come from a person aged 18-65 years who received the Ad26.COV2.S COVID-19 vaccine or a placebo.

The J gene is TRBJ1-2, the V gene TRBV15; D is possibly TRBD1 (6 bases). CDR3 length: 18 amino acids. CDR1 and CDR2 from the germline V gene are LNHNV and YYDKDF (reference sequence). V was shortened by 5 bases and J by 4 bases, with 26 bases between the two germline ends. The CDR3 nucleotides are TGTGCCACCAGCGGGAGACAGGACCTTTTAGGCCGTTTCTATGGCTACACCTTC. This gives the protein CATSGRQDLLGRFYGYTF. Looking up the rest from reference TRBV15 and TRBJ1-2 gives the full variable domain: DAMVIQNPRYQVTQFGKPVTLSCSQTLNHNVMYWYQQKSSQAPKLLFHYYDKDFNNEADTPDNFQSRRPNTSFCFLDIRSPGLGDTAMYLCATSGRQDLLGRFYGYTFGSGTRLTVV.

The CDR3 is CASRWGTGLTDTQYF. The CDR3 nucleotides read TGTGCCAGCAGATGGGGGACAGGGCTCACAGATACGCAGTATTTT. The rearrangement links TRBV5-6 to TRBJ2-3, with TRBD1 matching 9 bases. J was trimmed by 2 bases and V by 5 bases; bases with no gene match: 6. The germline V gene encodes CDR1 SGHDT and CDR2 YYEEEE. CDR3 size: 15 residues.

This chain connects TRBV16 to TRBJ1-1; D uncertain. The germline CDR1 and CDR2 sequences are KGHSY and FQNENV. Trimming shortened V by 4 bases and J by 7 bases, and 13 bases separated the two germline ends. The CDR3 contains 13 residues. CDR3 in DNA: TGTGCCAGCAGCCCCGGTCTTAAAGGTGAAGCTTTCTTT. This gives the protein CASSPGLKGEAFF.

This clone appeared a single time. The rearrangement joins TRBV5-1 to TRBJ1-4, with unresolved D. The V gene lost 0 bases and the J gene lost 3 bases, with 9 bases spanning the gap. Per germline, CDR1 SGHRS and CDR2 YFSETQ. The CDR3 is 15 residues long. The CDR3 protein is CASSLGPLANEKLFF. The CDR3, as DNA: TGCGCCAGCAGCTTGGGTCCCCTAGCTAATGAAAAACTGTTTTTT.

The V gene is TRBV15, the J gene TRBJ2-7; D is unresolved. Looked up from germline, CDR1 is LNHNV and CDR2 is YYDKDF (reference sequence). This CDR3 has 16 residues. The V end was cut by 5 bases, the J end by 5 bases, with 22 bases between. CDR3: CATSRPQGPSLHEQYF. CDR3 DNA sequence: TGTGCCACCAGCCGGCCTCAAGGGCCCTCGCTTCACGAGCAGTACTTC.

V usage is TRBV18 and J usage is TRBJ2-7; the match to TRBD1 covers 7 bases. The junction had 8 bases not matched to a gene; V was cut back by 3 bases and J by 0 bases. The CDR3 runs to 16 residues. The V gene's germline CDR1 is KGHSH and CDR2 LQKENI. CDR3 amino acids: CASSPFTGATSYEQYF. CDR3 DNA sequence: TGTGCCAGCTCACCCTTTACAGGGGCCACCTCCTACGAGCAGTACTTC.

The chain has TRBV6-6 and TRBJ1-1; no reliable D call. Germline CDR1 is MNHNY and CDR2 is SVGAGI (reference sequence). Trimming cost V 6 bases and J 4 bases, with 9 bases left between them. The length of the CDR3 is 12 residues. CDR3 DNA sequence: TGTGCCAGCAGCGGGGTGGGCACTGAAGCTTTCTTT. Translated: CASSGVGTEAFF.

This clone was found once. The chain has TRBV28 and TRBJ1-4; a weak D match, TRBD1 (5 bases). Per germline, CDR1 MDHEN and CDR2 SYDVKM. The CDR3 has 14 residues. Trimming shortened V by 8 bases and J by 0 bases, and 10 bases separated the two germline ends. The DNA for the CDR3 is TGTGCCAGCGGGGGGGTGGCAACTAATGAAAAACTGTTTTTT. Encoded protein: CASGGVATNEKLFF.

This chain uses TRBV7-2 with TRBJ2-5; D is unresolved. The CDR3 runs to 11 residues. CDR1 is SGHTA and CDR2 is FQGNSA in the germline V gene. With 7 bases removed from V and 3 bases from J, the gap between germline ends came to 6 bases. In DNA, the CDR3 is TGTGCCAGCACCCGAGAAGAGACCCAGTACTTC. It yields the protein CASTREETQYF.

There are a few counts of this clone. The chain recombines TRBV5-1 with TRBJ1-1; D gene ambiguous. The CDR3 is 15 amino acids. The germline V gene has CDR1 SGHRS and CDR2 YFSETQ. Trimming shortened V by 2 bases and J by 3 bases, and 14 bases separated the two germline ends. DNA of the CDR3: TGCGCCAGCAGCTTCTCCTCCCCAGATGACACTGAAGCTTTCTTT. Its protein product is CASSFSSPDDTEAFF.

The chain employs TRBV7-2 and TRBJ1-5; D might be TRBD1 (5 bases). The germline CDR1 and CDR2 sequences are SGHTA and FQGNSA. The V and J ends lost 1 base and 5 bases respectively, with 12 bases between them. This CDR3 contains 15 residues. The CDR3, as DNA: TGTGCCAGCAGCTTAGGCCGGGGAGGGGATCAGCCCCAGCATTTT. Translating gives CASSLGRGGDQPQHF.

The chain employs TRBV7-9 and TRBJ1-1, with D maybe TRBD1 (6 bases). Germline CDR1 SEHNR, CDR2 FQNEAQ (reference sequence). This CDR3 is built from 16 residues. With 3 bases removed from V and 0 bases from J, the gap between germline ends came to 14 bases. Here the CDR3 DNA reads TGTGCCAGCAGCTTCACCAGCGGGACATTGAACACTGAAGCTTTCTTT. Translated: CASSFTSGTLNTEAFF.

The V and J genes are TRBV18 and TRBJ2-3; the D gene is possibly TRBD2 (5 bases). Germline V gives CDR1 KGHSH, CDR2 LQKENI. The CDR3 length is 14 residues. Trimming removed 6 bases from V and 2 bases from J, with 12 bases in between. This CDR3 reads CASSPDLPTDTQYF. CDR3 coding DNA: TGTGCCAGCTCTCCGGACTTGCCCACAGATACGCAGTATTTT.

V and J are TRBV28 and TRBJ1-2; D is possibly TRBD1 (6 bases). Germline V CDR1 and CDR2: MDHEN, SYDVKM. V shed 2 bases and J shed 7 bases, with 14 bases lying between them. The CDR3 is made up of 14 amino acids. The CDR3 DNA is TGTGCCAGCAGTTTAACAGGCAGGGACACTGGCTACACCTTC. Its protein product is CASSLTGRDTGYTF.

The chain uses TRBV6-5 and TRBJ1-1; D perhaps matches TRBD1 (5 bases). Per germline, CDR1 MNHEY and CDR2 SVGAGI. Trimming cost V 0 bases and J 0 bases, with 11 bases left between them. CDR3 length: 16 amino acids. CDR3 loop: CASSYSTASMNTEAFF. The DNA for the CDR3 is TGTGCCAGCAGTTACTCGACAGCCTCCATGAACACTGAAGCTTTCTTT.

The genes are TRBV7-2 and TRBJ2-7; tentatively, D is TRBD1 (5 bases). V gave up 2 bases and J gave up 0 bases, with 20 bases separating them. This CDR3 contains 18 residues. The germline CDR1 and CDR2 sequences are SGHTA and FQGNSA. In DNA, the CDR3 is TGTGCCAGCAGCTTACAAGGGGCGGAAAGGGGTCACTCCTACGAGCAGTACTTC. This translates into CASSLQGAERGHSYEQYF.

In this sample, this clone turned up once. The chain links TRBV15 to TRBJ2-1; D is undetermined. This CDR3 contains 17 residues. Germline V lookup: CDR1 LNHNV, CDR2 YYDKDF (reference sequence). V lost 0 bases, J lost 6 bases, and 18 bases lay in between. This chain's CDR3 is CATSRESSRLSINEQFF. The CDR3 coding sequence is TGTGCCACCAGCAGAGAAAGTAGTCGGCTAAGCATCAATGAGCAGTTCTTC.

This chain joins TRBV7-2 and TRBJ1-1, with D uncertain. V was trimmed by 5 bases and J by 10 bases, leaving 11 bases between them. The CDR3 has 11 residues. Germline assignment: CDR1 SGHTA and CDR2 FQGNSA. The CDR3 DNA follows: TGTGCCAGCAGCACCCGGGAAAGAGCTTTCTTT. Its protein product is CASSTRERAFF.

This chain uses TRBV19 with TRBJ1-2; D unresolved. Germline V gives CDR1 LNHDA, CDR2 SQIVND (reference sequence). Trimming took off 0 bases at V and 8 bases at J, with 10 bases between the two ends. The CDR3 runs to 13 residues. In DNA form, the CDR3 reads TGTGCCAGTAGTATAGAACGGTCTGGGGGCTACACCTTC. This translates into CASSIERSGGYTF.

This clone appeared a single time. The same CDR3 is also encoded by other DNA sequences in this sample. The V gene is TRBV6-5, the J gene TRBJ2-5, with TRBD1 matching over 7 bases. V trimming: 5 bases; J trimming: 2 bases; junction bases outside the gene matches: 5. The CDR3 loop spans 14 amino acids. In germline, CDR1 is MNHEY, CDR2 SVGAGI. As DNA, the CDR3 is TGTGCCAGCAGTCGGGGACAGTCTCAAGAGACCCAGTACTTC. This translates into CASSRGQSQETQYF.

The rearrangement links TRBV3-1 (or the pseudogene TRBV3-2) to TRBJ1-1; a weak D match, TRBD1 (5 bases). Germline loops: CDR1 LGHDT, CDR2 YNNKEL (reference sequence). The germline V and J ends were trimmed by 4 bases and 1 base, with 19 bases remaining between them. CDR3 length equals 17 residues. Written as DNA, the CDR3 is TGTGCCAGCAGCCGGAGAATCATCGGAGGGACGAACACTGAAGCTTTCTTT. Protein: CASSRRIIGGTNTEAFF.

As for this clone: A junction boundary mismatches the germline segment, possibly from a read error. The chain employs TRBV2 and TRBJ2-7; 12 bases align to TRBD2. Germline CDR1 is SNHLY and CDR2 is FYNNEI. The CDR3 extends over 17 amino acids. CDR3 sequence: CASRLTSGSPPSHEQYF. The CDR3 nucleotides are TGTGCCAGCAGACTGACTAGCGGGAGCCCGCCCTCCCACGAGCAGTACTTC.

This clone was found a few times. The rearrangement joins TRBV7-8 to TRBJ1-2; TRBD1 matches 7 bases. CDR1 is SGHVS, CDR2 FQNEAQ, per germline. The length of the CDR3 is 14 residues. The ends lost 0 bases at V and 5 bases at J; junction bases unmatched: 3. CDR3 DNA sequence: TGTGCCAGCAGCTTAGCAGGGGGCATATATGGCTACACCTTC. Its translation: CASSLAGGIYGYTF.

The chain is built from TRBV12-5 and TRBJ2-7; TRBD1 aligns across 7 bases. This CDR3 contains 12 residues. Germline CDR1 reads LGHNT; CDR2 reads FRNRAP. Trimming cost V 7 bases and J 2 bases; bases outside gene matches: 2. CDR3 amino acids: CASAQGAYEQYF. CDR3 sequence (DNA): TGTGCTAGTGCCCAGGGGGCCTACGAGCAGTACTTC.

This rearrangement joins TRBV30 to TRBJ1-6; 9 nucleotides align to TRBD1. V gave up 3 bases and J gave up 7 bases; unmatched junction bases: 4. CDR1 is GTSNPN, CDR2 SVGIG, per germline (reference sequence). CDR3 length: 14 residues. Here the CDR3 reads CAWRRGQGNSPLHF. CDR3 DNA sequence: TGTGCCTGGAGGAGGGGACAGGGAAATTCACCCCTCCACTTT.